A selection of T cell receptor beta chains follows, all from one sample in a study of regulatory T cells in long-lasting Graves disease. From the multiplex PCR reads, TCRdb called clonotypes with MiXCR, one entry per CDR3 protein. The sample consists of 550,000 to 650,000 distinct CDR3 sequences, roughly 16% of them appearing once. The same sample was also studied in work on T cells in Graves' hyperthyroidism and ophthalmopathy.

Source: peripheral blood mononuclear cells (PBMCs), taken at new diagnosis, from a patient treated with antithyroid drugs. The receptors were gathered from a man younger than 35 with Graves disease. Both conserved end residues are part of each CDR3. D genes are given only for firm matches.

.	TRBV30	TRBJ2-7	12	CAWRIRGYEQYF
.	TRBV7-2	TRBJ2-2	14	CASSPTGSFGELFF
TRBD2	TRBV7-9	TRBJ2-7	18	CASSGPALAGWSSYEQYF
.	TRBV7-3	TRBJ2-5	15	CASSSQSGYQETQYF
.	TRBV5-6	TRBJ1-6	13	CASSRSGNSPLHF
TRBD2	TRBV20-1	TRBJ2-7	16	CSARSVAGGDVLEQYF
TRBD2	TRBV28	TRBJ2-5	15	CASNPTSGREETQYF
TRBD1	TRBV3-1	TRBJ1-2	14	CASSHWDRAYGYTF
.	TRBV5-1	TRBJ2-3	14	CASSPRLLTDTQYF
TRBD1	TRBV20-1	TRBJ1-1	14	CSASSQGAPTEAFF
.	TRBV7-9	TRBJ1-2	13	CASSLVQSYGYTF
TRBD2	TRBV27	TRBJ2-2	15	CASSFRGRAPGELFF
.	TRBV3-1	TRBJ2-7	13	CASRAGQTYEQYF
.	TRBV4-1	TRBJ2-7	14	CASSQRTTHYEQYF
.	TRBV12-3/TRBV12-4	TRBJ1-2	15	CASSLEWNRAYGYTF
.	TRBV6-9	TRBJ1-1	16	CASSYLPGRLNTEAFF
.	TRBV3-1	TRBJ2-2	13	CASSQVLPGELFF
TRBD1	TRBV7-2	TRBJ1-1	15	CASSRKGQGTTEAFF
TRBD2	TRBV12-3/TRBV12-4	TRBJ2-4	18	CASSPQTSGILTKNIQYF
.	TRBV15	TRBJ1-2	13	CASNTEGVGGYTF
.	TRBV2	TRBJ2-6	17	CASSETGVLSGANVLTF
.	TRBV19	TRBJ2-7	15	CASSISGRGTYEQYF
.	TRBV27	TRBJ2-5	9	CASPICQYF
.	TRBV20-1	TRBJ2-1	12	CSATELWGEQFF
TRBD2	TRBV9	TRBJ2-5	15	CASSVSSGRQETQYF
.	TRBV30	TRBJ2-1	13	CAWSVGGNNEQFF
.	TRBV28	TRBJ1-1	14	CASSLQPPDTEAFF
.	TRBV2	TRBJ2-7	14	CASRPRDRSYEQYF
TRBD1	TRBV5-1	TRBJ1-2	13	CASSEQGEEGYTF
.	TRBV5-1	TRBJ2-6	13	CASSLEAETVLTF
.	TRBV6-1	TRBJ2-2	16	CASSPPWGVKAGELFF
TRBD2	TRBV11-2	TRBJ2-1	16	CASRSLSGRAGMEQFF
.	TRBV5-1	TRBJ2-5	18	CASSLDMVWAGIQETQYF
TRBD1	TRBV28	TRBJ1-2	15	CASSLFRDRVHGYTF